This note documents a single T cell receptor beta chain sequence. The antigen remains unidentified. This CDR3 spans 12 amino acids. The ends were cut back, 5 bases at V and 5 bases at J, with 9 bases in the middle. These data come from a study of CD8 T cells in ankylosing spondylitis. TCRdb analysed the 5' RACE reads with MiXCR anew, one entry per CDR3 protein. The sample yields 100,000 to 150,000 distinct CDR3 sequences, under 20% seen once. Study findings and constraints: A motif of seven or eight highly homologous TCR beta variants was seen as apparently characteristic of ankylosing spondylitis blood.

Sequenced: blood, either unsorted or a sorted T cell fraction (not recorded which). The rearrangement uses TRBV12-3 or TRBV12-4 and TRBJ1-2; D might be TRBD1 (5 bases). The sequence was obtained from a male donor with ankylosing spondylitis. CDR3 DNA sequence: TGTGCCAGCAGTCAAGGGACGTATGGCTACACCTTC. This translates into CASSQGTYGYTF.